The entry below describes one T cell receptor (beta chain). It has no known antigen specificity. Base qualities were left out, and no much larger clone turns up one base away. This sample was included in a study of cytomegalovirus exposure and HLA in healthy donors (dated by TCRdb to the late 2010s). For the wider study: An earlier analysis of several hundred of the donors reported 250 to 350 Gb of sequence data and 100 million to 140 million unique TCR beta sequences from some 180 million T cells. Class I and class II HLA loci were covered by the typing at four-digit resolution. An early release covering roughly 640 HLA-typed donors comprised 250 to 350 gigabases of sequencing data and around 86 million unique TCR sequences. The study aimed to test whether signatures of past pathogen exposure could be identified by cataloging public T cell receptors. Of the roughly 390 genotyped donors, roughly 76% were placed in the genetic ancestry cluster associated with self-reported Caucasian donors. An earlier analysis of around 580 of the donors used high-throughput TCR beta sequencing to judge whether each TCR beta V gene segment behaved as functional or pseudogenic. Among 300 to 450 genotyped donors of the cohort, an average of around 240,000 unique TCR beta nucleotide sequences were sequenced per donor, around 18% of them non-productive. In addition to the first cohort of several hundred subjects, a separate validation cohort of approximately 130 different subjects was used. About five DR-DQ haplotypes were handled as single units for association and clustering because linkage in the cohort was strong. Typing coverage differed by locus: A, B, C, DRB1 and DQB1 were typed in roughly 620-630 donors, DQA1 in 522, DPA1 in around 580, and DPB1 in just under 490. Donor age, sex, ethnicity and CMV serostatus were collected together with the repertoire data. In a later genetic analysis, genome-wide SNP genotypes for about three fifths of the 666 donors were used, and that subset was treated as a discovery cohort. The study combined high-throughput TCR immunosequencing, statistical association of individual TCRs with disease status, and machine learning to predict cytomegalovirus infection status. All discovery cohort repertoires had been generated on a single sequencing platform. The later analysis used no new phenotypic data to find candidate immune exposures, relying instead on TCR beta sequences and their occurrence across donors. The T cell repertoires of some 700 subjects were profiled by immunosequencing and related to cytomegalovirus serostatus. To study patterns of TCR occurrence, a later analysis re-analyzed previously published TCR beta repertoires from around 660 donors and added high-resolution HLA genotyping. General findings and caveats noted by the study authors: Most CMV-associated TCR beta chains appeared to be HLA-restricted in a later analysis, and the HLA associations seemed to be driven largely by CMV exposure. Strong co-occurrence of HLA alleles, especially DR and DQ, made assigning TCR associations to individual alleles difficult. A cluster of highly shared sequence variants was judged likely to be a technical artifact of the sequencing pipeline. Immune exposure information for the cohort was limited to CMV serostatus. The 87-base-pair reads could not distinguish some IMGT-functional V segments, including TRBV6-2 and TRBV6-3, so those segments were excluded. Seventeen rarely observed V segments, including chromosome 9 orphons, were excluded from the earlier analysis of several hundred of the donors because counts were too low. In the study, about 150 TCR beta chains were listed as associated with cytomegalovirus. Presence/absence analyses assumed roughly uniform sequencing depth across donors, an assumption that may not hold. The classifier was reported to diagnose cytomegalovirus status with high specificity and sensitivity in both the original cohort and the validation cohort. It was suggested by the authors that the approach could potentially be generalized to other disease states and immunological phenotypes. Because HLA typing was missing for some donors at each locus, association tests included only the typed subset. Most TCR sequences were observed very rarely across donors, whereas some public TCRs were present in many individuals. A few of the identified cytomegalovirus-associated TCR beta chains were confirmed in vitro to be specific for cytomegalovirus antigens. In this cohort, only TCR beta chains were sequenced, and detectable features were limited by the absence of alpha or paired-chain data. A later analysis found that HLA-associated TCR beta chains were more clonally expanded and had lower generation probabilities than equally common non-associated chains. In an earlier analysis of 587 of the donors, most TCR beta V segments appeared in productive rearrangements about 90% or about 30% of the time, broadly matching IMGT annotations. V-gene and J-gene trimming of TCR beta chains was associated with a missense DCLRE1C variant in a later genetic analysis, and the association was replicated in an independent cohort. Specific HLA alleles were associated with 15,000 to 20,000 TCR beta sequences at a false discovery rate of 0.05 in a later analysis. In a later genetic analysis, fewer N-insertions in productive TCRs were reported among donors in an Asian-associated ancestry cluster than the 666-donor mean. Linkage disequilibrium might explain the correlated functional status among segregating V segments, but an unknown experimental factor could not be ruled out. According to a later analysis, parvovirus B19, influenza, CMV and Epstein-Barr virus appeared linked to several top co-occurrence clusters. A further reported finding was that TCR beta sequences accurately predicted the HLA-A and HLA-B alleles for most subjects in the first cohort. In a later analysis, TCR association rates were found to vary across HLA loci, with the most associated TCRs seen for DRB1 alleles and the fewest for HLA-C alleles.

Trimming removed 3 bases from V and 1 base from J, leaving 10 bases between the germline ends. Measured from the cysteine to the phenylalanine, the CDR3 is 14 residues long. Only the CDR3 part of the read is kept: 42 bases, read in frame from the first base. CDR1 and CDR2, per the germline V gene, are SGHRS and YFSETQ. Receptor libraries were prepared by the immunoSEQ multiplex PCR assay. For the multiplex PCR, a mixture combining 60 forward primers for TCR Vbeta segments and 13 reverse primers for TCR Jbeta segments was used. A multiplex PCR assay on genomic DNA amplified the CDR3 region of rearranged TCR beta genes. The Illumina HiSeq System was used to sequence the amplified TCR beta libraries as 87-base-pair reads. Per the authors' processing: In a later analysis, 70 million to 95 million unique TCR beta chains were counted across the 650 to 750 repertoires, and some 10 million of these chains were shared by at least two donors. A nearest-neighbor algorithm error-corrected the raw reads and collapsed the reads into unique sequences, merging closely related sequences to remove PCR and sequencing errors. CDR3 sequences were aligned to IMGT reference sequences to assign V, D and J gene segments. Each retained sequence needed at least a six-nucleotide match to both a V gene segment and a J gene segment. A rearrangement counted as productive if the CDR3 had no stop codons and remained in frame with V and J, and every other rearrangement counted as non-productive. Following IMGT convention, CDR3 was defined as the stretch from the second conserved V-encoded cysteine up to the conserved J-encoded phenylalanine. In an earlier analysis of around 600 of the donors, sequences lacking an unambiguous match to a single V gene segment were excluded. An earlier analysis of 587 of the donors called V segments functional above 56.7% productive rearrangements and segregating when the between-donor standard deviation exceeded 5%. A statistical classification framework was built to diagnose cytomegalovirus status from the catalog of TCR beta chain sequences. A later analysis assigned V and J genes by comparing TCR nucleotide sequences with IMGT/GENE-DB human TR gene sequences. A later analysis assigned CDR3 sequences and most-parsimonious VDJ recombination scenarios with the TCRdist pipeline. A later analysis defined each TCR beta chain by its CDR3 amino acid sequence plus V-gene family, and excluded reads lacking a unique V-gene family. In a later analysis, fewer than 650 highly shared, low-generation-probability nucleotide sequences were removed to address suspected cross-contamination and a sequencing artifact. In a later analysis, a clonal expansion index was calculated for each public chain from normalized within-repertoire ranks of inferred template counts. Generation probabilities in a later analysis came from a VDJ recombination model fitted to out-of-frame rearrangements, and those results were checked against IGoR. In a later analysis, TCR-TCR, TCR-HLA and TCR-CMV co-occurrence was scored with hypergeometric tests, and a repertoire-size bias correction was applied to TCR pairs. A later analysis estimated false discovery rates by permuting HLA or CMV assignments 20 times. In a later analysis, co-occurring TCRs were grouped using DBSCAN, and TCRdist sequence similarity was added for clustering within HLA-allele-positive subsets. Co-occurrence clustering excluded repertoires with fewer than 30,000 or more than 120,000 public chains, plus five with anomalous nucleotide sharing. The source is immuneACCESS, and TCRdb retained only in-frame sequences with V and J called. Part of the clones is not carried over; for the studies checked, unresolved V genes explain less than half of this, and the remainder is unexplained. V and J calls and clone size are those listed in that table; D and trimming were worked out from the DNA. The sample table records about 210,000 clones; roughly 80% of these occur just once. The leading ten clones occupy 2.5% to 3% of the sample.

In total, approximately 610 healthy bone marrow donors made up the cohort. At the time of sampling, all cohort members were nominally healthy, though unrecorded immune exposures were likely present. The donor tested CMV seronegative, placing the donor among the 350 to 400 seronegative members of the cohort. A peripheral blood sample was provided by each donor, and peripheral blood mononuclear cells were used for TCR beta sequencing. The Qiagen DNeasy Blood Extraction Kit was used to extract genomic DNA from the blood cell samples. The sequence is built from TRBV5-1 and TRBJ2-5, with the D gene too uncertain to name. This TCR came from a man aged 25-45 years in good health and CMV-seronegative. The sample taken for sequencing was PBMCs. The bases read TGCGCCAGCAGCTACAATAGAGGCCAAGAGACCCAGTACTTC. It translates as CASSYNRGQETQYF. This CDR3, with the reference TRBV5-1 and TRBJ2-5 proteins standing in past its ends, gives the full variable domain KAGVTQTPRYLIKTRGQQVTLSCSPISGHRSVSWYQQTPGQGLQFLFEYFSETQRNKGNFPGRFSGRQFSNSRSEMNVSTLELGDSALYLCASSYNRGQETQYFGPGTRLLVL.